A single count supports the clone carrying this TCR beta chain. Its antigen remains unknown. The sample originates from a study of OX40 agonist ivuxolimab in advanced cancers. Findings of the study overall: Some of the nonresponding patients also showed low levels of normalized T-cell clonal expansion. The antigen specificity of the peripheral T cells (those that were expanded) was not determined.

This table comes from immunoSEQ multiplex PCR, and its TCRdb copy is limited to in-frame clones, with some not included. Of about 25,000 clones in the sample, just over 85% were seen once. CDR1 is SEHNR and CDR2 is FQNEAQ in the germline V gene (reference sequence). CDR3 size: 15 residues. V shed 2 bases and J shed 10 bases, with 18 bases lying between them. This sequence joins TRBV7-9 and TRBJ2-1; the D call may be TRBD1 or TRBD2 (5 bases each). Material: CD4+ or CD8+ T cells sorted from blood, obtained in a trial of the OX40 agonist ivuxolimab. This receptor was identified in an adult with an advanced solid tumor such as melanoma, head and neck, liver or kidney cancer. This CDR3 is CASSLSPGPLGEQFF. In nucleotides, the CDR3 is TGTGCCAGCAGCTTATCTCCGGGACCACTGGGAGAGCAGTTCTTC.